This T cell receptor (beta chain) comes out of a study of T cells in Graves' hyperthyroidism and ophthalmopathy. This clonotype was observed a few times. Amplification yielded TCR beta CDR3 regions, with RNA transcripts as the source. During a first-round RT-PCR of the TCR CDR3, the HTBI primer set was used. TCRdb reprocessed the multiplex PCR reads with MiXCR, giving one entry per CDR3 protein. The sample records more than 550,000 distinct CDR3 sequences, roughly a sixth being singletons. CDR1 is SQVTM and CDR2 is ANQGSEA in the germline V gene. Trimming took off 5 bases at V and 4 bases at J, with 12 bases between the two ends. The CDR3 runs 12 residues. Fresh peripheral blood, roughly 10 ml, was the source of the PBMCs.

The sequenced material came from blood. The rearrangement links TRBV29-1 to TRBJ2-7; TRBD2 is a possible D gene (5 bases). The receptor's source is a man aged 45-65 years with Graves' hyperthyroidism. The CDR3 nucleotides read TGCAGCGTTCAGGACTGGCCTTACGAGCAGTACTTC. Its translation: CSVQDWPYEQYF.